Below are 6 T cell receptor beta chains sequenced from a single sample in a study of response to subunit inactivated influenza vaccine. TCRdb re-derived calls from the RT-PCR reads in MiXCR, one entry per CDR3 protein. The sample has 500,000 or so distinct CDR3 sequences, 15% to 20% seen once. The starting material was CD4+ T cells sorted from PBMCs, obtained 23 months after vaccination. The receptors here all came from a man aged 45 to 70 who received an inactivated influenza vaccine.

This rearrangement joins TRBV20-1 to TRBJ2-4; 7 bases line up with TRBD1. Trimming at V came to 2 bases and at J to 1 base, leaving 5 bases not matched to a gene. This CDR3 spans 15 amino acids. Germline CDR1 and CDR2: DFQATT and SNEGSKA (reference sequence). CDR3 bases: TGCAGTGCTAGATCGACAGGGCGGGCCAAAAACATTCAGTACTTC. Protein product: CSARSTGRAKNIQYF.

The chain employs TRBV3-1 and TRBJ2-2; D possibly corresponds to TRBD1 (5 bases). The germline V gene has CDR1 LGHDT and CDR2 YNNKEL (reference sequence). The CDR3 extends over 15 amino acids. The V and J ends lost 6 bases and 5 bases respectively, with 16 bases between them. The CDR3 reads CASRPTWGRTGELFF. The CDR3 DNA sequence: TGTGCCAGCAGACCTACTTGGGGCAGGACCGGGGAGCTGTTTTTT.

This clonotype was observed a handful of times. The chain has TRBV4-3 and TRBJ1-2; unclear D gene. Trimming removed 4 bases from V and 3 bases from J, with 12 bases in between. The germline V gene encodes CDR1 LGHNA and CDR2 YSLEER. The CDR3 loop spans 14 amino acids. The CDR3 nucleotides are TGCGCCAGCAGCCCAGGACCGGAGGACTATGGCTACACCTTC. Protein: CASSPGPEDYGYTF.

The V and J genes are TRBV12-3 or TRBV12-4 and TRBJ2-7; D may match TRBD1 or TRBD2 (5 bases each). This CDR3 spans 13 amino acids. V lost 3 bases and J 3 bases, leaving 9 bases between the germline ends. The CDR3 sequence: CASSFGDLYEQYF. For the CDR3, the DNA is TGTGCCAGCAGTTTTGGGGACCTCTACGAGCAGTACTTC.

V gene TRBV4-1 combines with J gene TRBJ2-3, with 15 bases fitting TRBD2. This CDR3 contains 17 residues. Germline V CDR1 and CDR2: MGHRA, YSYEKL. Losses at the gene ends were 4 bases for V and 0 bases for J; bases not matched to a gene: 2. CDR3 loop: CASSRTSGGGSTDTQYF. CDR3 nucleotide sequence: TGCGCCAGCAGCCGGACTAGCGGGGGGGGTAGCACAGATACGCAGTATTTT.

In this sample, this clonotype turned up a few times. V usage is TRBV14 and J usage is TRBJ2-3, with D unresolved. Germline V gives CDR1 SGHDN, CDR2 FVKESK. The CDR3 sequence is 13 residues long. V was pared by 2 bases and J by 2 bases, with 5 bases between. Written as DNA, the CDR3 is TGTGCCAGCAGCCAAATCATCACAGATACGCAGTATTTT. Translating it yields CASSQIITDTQYF.